This passage covers 26 T cell receptor beta chains from one sample sequenced in a study of cytomegalovirus exposure and HLA in healthy donors listed by TCRdb under 2017. Library creation used the immunoSEQ multiplex PCR assay. A mixture of 60 forward primers for TCR Vbeta segments and 13 reverse primers for TCR Jbeta segments was used in the multiplex PCR. As stored in TCRdb, this immuneACCESS dataset retains in-frame rearrangements with V and J assigned. A fraction of the clones does not appear; measured against another copy, unresolved V genes explain less than half of the discrepancy, and the remainder lacks a known reason. The sample has 55,000 to 85,000 clones on record, around 78% of them singletons. The leading ten clones occupy 7.8% of the sample. The sample was PBMCs. The receptors were sampled from a man younger than 35 in good health and CMV-seropositive.

Only a few counts were recorded for this clone. The chain joins TRBV6-1 to TRBJ1-1, with D perhaps TRBD1 (5 bases). V was shortened by 4 bases and J by 6 bases, with 15 bases between the two germline ends. Germline CDR1 reads MNHNS; CDR2 reads SASEGT. CDR3 length: 14 amino acids. The CDR3 loop reads CASSVRPRGAEAFF. Here the CDR3 DNA reads TGTGCCAGCAGTGTAAGGCCGCGGGGCGCTGAAGCTTTCTTT.

CDR3 protein: CASSQLSQPQHF. CDR3 nucleotide sequence: TGTGCCAGCAGCCAATTGTCGCAGCCCCAGCATTTT. This chain uses TRBV16 with TRBJ1-5; D unclear. From germline, CDR1 is KGHSY and CDR2 FQNENV. The V gene lost 1 base and the J gene lost 7 bases, with 5 bases spanning the gap. The CDR3 runs to 12 residues. The entire variable domain, with the rest obtained from reference TRBV16 and TRBJ1-5, is as follows: GEEVAQTPKHLVRGEGQKAKLYCAPIKGHSYVFWYQQVLKNEFKFLISFQNENVFDETGMPKERFSAKCLPNSPCSLEIQATKLEDSAVYFCASSQLSQPQHFGDGTRLSIL.

The chain links TRBV2 to TRBJ1-2; unclear D gene. Germline V gene lookup returns CDR1 SNHLY and CDR2 FYNNEI. Trimming left V 0 bases short and J 8 bases short, with 10 bases between. The CDR3 extends over 13 amino acids. The CDR3: CASSEANSPGYTF. The CDR3 bases are TGTGCCAGCAGTGAAGCTAACTCCCCCGGCTACACCTTC.

The CDR3 sequence: CSVDLAGQGETQYF. Here the CDR3 DNA reads TGCAGCGTTGACTTGGCGGGACAGGGAGAGACCCAGTACTTC. The chain couples TRBV29-1 to TRBJ2-5, with 9 positions matching TRBD1. The CDR3 is 14 amino acids. Trimming at V came to 3 bases and at J to 4 bases, leaving 6 bases not matched to a gene. In germline, CDR1 is SQVTM, CDR2 ANQGSEA.

V is TRBV6-1 and J is TRBJ2-2, with D perhaps matching TRBD2 (6 bases). The length of the CDR3 is 13 residues. Germline CDR1 is MNHNS and CDR2 is SASEGT. V lost 4 bases, J lost 8 bases, and 11 bases lay in between. The CDR3 DNA sequence: TGTGCCAGCAGTGGCAGCGGGTGGGGGGAGCTGTTTTTT. Residues: CASSGSGWGELFF.

Within the sample, this clone is medium-sized. V usage is TRBV6-1 and J usage is TRBJ1-1; 9 nucleotides agree with TRBD1. The CDR3 length is 14 residues. Germline trimming cut 5 bases from V and 5 bases from J; bases unmatched to any gene: 6. Germline CDR1 is MNHNS and CDR2 is SASEGT. The CDR3 sequence is CASSLNRGQTEAFF. CDR3 in DNA: TGTGCCAGCAGTCTAAACAGGGGGCAAACTGAAGCTTTCTTT.

Comment on this clone: A junction end diverges from the germline sequence, so it may reflect a read error. The CDR3 region is CASSIYQAQHF. The CDR3 bases are TGTGCCAGCAGTATATATCAGGCCCAGCATTTT. This chain links TRBV6-1 with TRBJ1-5; D is unresolved. Germline V gene lookup returns CDR1 MNHNS and CDR2 SASEGT. The CDR3 runs to 11 residues.

V and J are TRBV5-1 and TRBJ2-7; 7 bases agree with TRBD1. V lost 4 bases to trimming and J lost 6 bases; unmatched junction nucleotides: 10. Germline-derived CDR1 and CDR2 are SGHRS and YFSETQ. CDR3 length: 14 amino acids. The CDR3 spells CASSPNRDSGEQYF. DNA of the CDR3: TGCGCCAGCAGCCCGAACCGGGACAGTGGCGAGCAGTACTTC.

This clone came up once. The gene calls are TRBV27 and TRBJ1-5; TRBD1 agrees at 7 bases. Germline V gene data show CDR1 as MNHEY and CDR2 as SMNVEV (reference sequence). This CDR3 region has 14 residues. J was trimmed by 7 bases and V by 2 bases; bases with no gene match: 5. CDR3 in amino acids: CASSLQGVDQPQHF. CDR3 bases: TGTGCCAGCAGTTTACAGGGGGTGGACCAGCCCCAGCATTTT.

The chain combines TRBV6-1 with TRBJ1-5; no firm D call. This CDR3 has 12 amino acids. The V end lost 1 base, the J end lost 5 bases, and 3 bases lay between the germline ends. Germline lookup yields CDR1 MNHNS and CDR2 SASEGT. Here the CDR3 reads CASSEVYQPQHF. CDR3 coding DNA: TGTGCCAGCAGTGAAGTCTATCAGCCCCAGCATTTT.

In this sample, this clone turned up once. The chain has TRBV5-8 and TRBJ2-1; D is perhaps TRBD1 (6 bases). The CDR3 is made up of 14 amino acids. Germline CDR1 SGHTS, CDR2 YDEGEE. The germline V and J ends were trimmed by 3 bases and 7 bases, with 14 bases remaining between them. The chain's CDR3 is CASSSGRQDNEQFF. CDR3 in DNA: TGTGCCAGCAGCTCAGGAAGACAGGATAATGAGCAGTTCTTC.

Turning to this clone: At one end, the junction sequence differs from germline, possibly due to a read error. The chain carries TRBV5-1 and TRBJ1-1; maybe TRBD1 (6 bases). Per germline, CDR1 SGHRS and CDR2 YFSETQ. The CDR3 has 15 residues. This CDR3 reads CASSLAAGVKTEAFF. CDR3 DNA: TGCGCCAGCAGCTTGGCCGCAGGGGTGAAAACTGAAGCTTTCTTT.

The chain employs TRBV7-8 and TRBJ1-1; the D gene is possibly TRBD1 (5 bases). Germline loops: CDR1 SGHVS, CDR2 FQNEAQ. The CDR3 runs 15 residues. Trimming pared 3 bases from V and 2 bases from J, leaving 13 bases between. The CDR3: CASSFFQWGNTEAFF. CDR3 DNA: TGTGCCAGCAGCTTTTTCCAGTGGGGCAACACTGAAGCTTTCTTT.

V is TRBV5-4 and J is TRBJ2-3; D call uncertain. The CDR3 runs to 12 residues. V was shortened by 5 bases and J by 3 bases, with 7 bases between the two germline ends. From germline, CDR1 is SGHNT and CDR2 YYREEE (reference sequence). The CDR3, as DNA: TGTGCCAGCAGTTACGGGACAGATACGCAGTATTTT. Translated: CASSYGTDTQYF.

V and J are TRBV6-1 and TRBJ2-6; D gene uncertain. This CDR3 is 13 amino acids long. Germline lookup yields CDR1 MNHNS and CDR2 SASEGT. Trimming removed 8 bases from V and 0 bases from J, with 5 bases in between. The CDR3: CASADSGANVLTF. The DNA for the CDR3 is TGTGCCAGCGCGGACTCTGGGGCCAACGTCCTGACTTTC.

This clone showed up just a few times. CDR3 loop: CASSIGTGVTGELFF. As DNA, the CDR3 is TGTGCCAGCAGCATCGGGACAGGGGTTACCGGGGAGCTGTTTTTT. V and J are TRBV7-8 and TRBJ2-2; TRBD1 matches at 10 bases. Germline V gene lookup returns CDR1 SGHVS and CDR2 FQNEAQ. The CDR3 has 15 residues. The J segment lost 5 bases and the V segment lost 5 bases, leaving 5 bases of the junction unmatched.

J is TRBJ1-5 and V is TRBV7-2, with 7 bases matching TRBD1. The V segment lost 2 bases and the J segment 5 bases; nucleotides outside the gene matches: 9. The CDR3 sequence is 16 residues long. The germline V gene has CDR1 SGHTA and CDR2 FQGNSA. CDR3 nucleotides: TGTGCCAGCAGCTTAACAAGTAACGACAGGGATCAGCCCCAGCATTTT. It yields the protein CASSLTSNDRDQPQHF.

This chain uses TRBV28 with TRBJ1-5, with D tentatively TRBD1 (6 bases). The CDR3 totals 12 residues. The V gene's germline CDR1 is MDHEN and CDR2 SYDVKM. V shed 10 bases and J shed 3 bases, with 10 bases lying between them. CDR3 DNA sequence: TGTGCCACCGGACAGCTCAATCAGCCCCAGCATTTT. Translated: CATGQLNQPQHF.

J is TRBJ1-1 and V is TRBV28, with D possibly matching TRBD1 (6 bases). Germline V gene lookup returns CDR1 MDHEN and CDR2 SYDVKM. V lost 6 bases and J 11 bases, leaving 25 bases between the germline ends. This CDR3 is 15 amino acids long. The CDR3 DNA sequence: TGTGCCAGCAGCCCCCCTGGCCAGGGGAGCCTCGTCGCTTTCTTT. As protein: CASSPPGQGSLVAFF. Filled out from reference TRBV28 and TRBJ1-1, the complete variable domain reads DVKVTQSSRYLVKRTGEKVFLECVQDMDHENMFWYRQDPGLGLRLIYFSYDVKMKEKGDIPEGYSVSREKKERFSLILESASTNQTSMYLCASSPPGQGSLVAFFGQGTRLTVV.

V is TRBV1 and J is TRBJ2-7; the D call in the table, TRBD2, was not verified against the DNA. TRBV1 is tagged as a pseudogene. The CDR3 length is 15 residues. The CDR3 loop reads CTSSQPLPLHYEQYF. The CDR3 region has the DNA TGCACCAGCAGCCAACCACTACCCCTCCATTACGAGCAGTACTTC.

This chain links TRBV2 with TRBJ1-6; TRBD1 agrees at 9 bases. V shed 4 bases and J 8 bases; nucleotides not matched to a gene: 6. CDR3 length: 15 amino acids. The germline V gene has CDR1 SNHLY and CDR2 FYNNEI. CDR3 DNA sequence: TGTGCCAGCAGTGGGCGGACAGGGGACGATTCACCCCTCCACTTT. Encoded protein: CASSGRTGDDSPLHF.

This clone has just a few counts. The chain couples TRBV7-6 to TRBJ1-3, with D possibly being TRBD1 (6 bases). From germline, CDR1 is SGHVS and CDR2 FNYEAQ. V was shortened by 1 base and J by 5 bases, with 18 bases between the two germline ends. The CDR3 is 17 amino acids. DNA for the CDR3: TGTGCCAGCAGCTTAGTGGGGGCACTGGCAGGGAGAAACACCATATATTTT. This gives the protein CASSLVGALAGRNTIYF.

CDR3 coding DNA: TGCGCCAGCAGCCCTCCGGGACTAGCGGGAGCCAAGCAGTACTTC. It encodes CASSPPGLAGAKQYF. The chain couples TRBV5-1 to TRBJ2-7; TRBD2 agrees at 14 bases. V was clipped by 4 bases and J by 8 bases; unmatched bases: 8. Germline V gene lookup returns CDR1 SGHRS and CDR2 YFSETQ. This CDR3 is 15 amino acids long.

The chain carries TRBV19 and TRBJ1-2, with TRBD1 matching 7 bases. Trimming at V came to 3 bases and at J to 4 bases, leaving 5 bases not matched to a gene. This CDR3 spans 14 amino acids. CDR1 is LNHDA and CDR2 is SQIVND in the germline V gene (reference sequence). Written as DNA, the CDR3 is TGTGCCAGTAGTATTCCAGGACAGGTCTATGGCTACACCTTC. As protein: CASSIPGQVYGYTF.

Only a few counts were recorded for this clone. The chain combines TRBV2 with TRBJ1-1; 7 nucleotides agree with TRBD1. Germline lookup yields CDR1 SNHLY and CDR2 FYNNEI. J gave up 3 bases and V 7 bases, and 8 bases lay outside the gene matches. This CDR3 has 14 residues. The CDR3 loop is CASTWTGSDTEAFF. CDR3 in DNA: TGTGCCAGCACCTGGACAGGATCGGACACTGAAGCTTTCTTT.

This chain uses TRBV7-2 with TRBJ2-5, with 10 bases that match TRBD1. CDR3 length: 14 amino acids. Trimming removed 4 bases from V and 5 bases from J; junction bases left unmatched: 4. Germline values: CDR1 SGHTA, CDR2 FQGNSA. CDR3 amino acids: CASSYDRGRETQYF. CDR3 sequence (DNA): TGTGCCAGCAGCTATGACAGGGGGCGGGAGACCCAGTACTTC.